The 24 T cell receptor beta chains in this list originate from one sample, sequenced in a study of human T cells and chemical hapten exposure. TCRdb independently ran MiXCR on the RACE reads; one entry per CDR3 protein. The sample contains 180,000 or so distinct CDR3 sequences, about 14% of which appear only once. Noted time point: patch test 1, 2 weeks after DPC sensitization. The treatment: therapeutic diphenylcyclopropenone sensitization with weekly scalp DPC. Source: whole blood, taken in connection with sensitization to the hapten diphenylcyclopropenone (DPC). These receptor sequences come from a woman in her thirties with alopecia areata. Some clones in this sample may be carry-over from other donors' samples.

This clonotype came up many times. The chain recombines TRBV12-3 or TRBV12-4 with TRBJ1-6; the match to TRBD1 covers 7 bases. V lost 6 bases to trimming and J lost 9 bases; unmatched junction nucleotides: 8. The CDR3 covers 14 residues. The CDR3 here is CASSTGAGGSPLHF. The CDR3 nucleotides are TGTGCCAGCAGCACAGGGGCAGGGGGTTCACCCCTCCACTTT.

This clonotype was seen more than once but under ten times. The CDR3 DNA is TGTGCCAGCAGTGTAGCGGGACCCTACGAGCAGTACTTC. It is translated as CASSVAGPYEQYF. V and J are TRBV28 and TRBJ2-7, with 8 positions matching TRBD2. The CDR3 length is 13 residues. The V and J ends lost 5 bases and 2 bases, in that order; junction bases with no gene match: 2. Germline CDR1 and CDR2: MDHEN and SYDVKM.

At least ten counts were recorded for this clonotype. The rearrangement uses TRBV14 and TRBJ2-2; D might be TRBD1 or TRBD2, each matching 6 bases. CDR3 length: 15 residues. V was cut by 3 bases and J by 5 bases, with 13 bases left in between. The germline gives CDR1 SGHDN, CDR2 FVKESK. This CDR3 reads CASSHSGARTGELFF. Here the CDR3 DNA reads TGTGCCAGCAGCCATTCGGGGGCGCGGACCGGGGAGCTGTTTTTT. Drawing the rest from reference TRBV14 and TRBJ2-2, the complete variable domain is EAGVTQFPSHSVIEKGQTVTLRCDPISGHDNLYWYRRVMGKEIKFLLHFVKESKQDESGMPNNRFLAERTGGTYSTLKVQPAELEDSGVYFCASSHSGARTGELFFGEGSRLTVL.

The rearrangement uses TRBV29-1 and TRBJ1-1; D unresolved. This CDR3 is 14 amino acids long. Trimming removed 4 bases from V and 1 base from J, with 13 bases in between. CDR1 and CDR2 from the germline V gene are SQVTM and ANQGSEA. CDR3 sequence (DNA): TGCAGCGTTGTGGTGTCAGTGACGAACACTGAAGCTTTCTTT. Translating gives CSVVVSVTNTEAFF.

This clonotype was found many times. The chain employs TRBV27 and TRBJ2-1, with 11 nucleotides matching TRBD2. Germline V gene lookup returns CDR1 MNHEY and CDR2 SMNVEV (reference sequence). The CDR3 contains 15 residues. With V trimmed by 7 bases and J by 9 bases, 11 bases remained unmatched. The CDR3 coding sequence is TGTGCCAGCAACGCCGGGACTAGCGGCGTGGGTGAGCAGTTCTTC. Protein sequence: CASNAGTSGVGEQFF.

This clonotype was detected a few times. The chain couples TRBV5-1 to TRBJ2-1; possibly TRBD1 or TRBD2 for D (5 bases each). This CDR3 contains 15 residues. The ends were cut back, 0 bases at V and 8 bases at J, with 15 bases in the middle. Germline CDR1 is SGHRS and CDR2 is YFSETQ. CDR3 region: CASSLALMGEHEQFF. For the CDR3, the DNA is TGCGCCAGCAGCTTGGCCTTAATGGGGGAGCATGAGCAGTTCTTC.

CDR3 DNA: TGTGCCAGCAGTAGGCAGAGGGCCTACGAGCAGTACTTC. It encodes CASSRQRAYEQYF. The chain carries TRBV6-1 and TRBJ2-7; TRBD2 is a possible D gene (5 bases). The germline gives CDR1 MNHNS, CDR2 SASEGT. The germline V and J ends were trimmed by 5 bases and 2 bases, with 10 bases remaining between them. This CDR3 has 13 amino acids.

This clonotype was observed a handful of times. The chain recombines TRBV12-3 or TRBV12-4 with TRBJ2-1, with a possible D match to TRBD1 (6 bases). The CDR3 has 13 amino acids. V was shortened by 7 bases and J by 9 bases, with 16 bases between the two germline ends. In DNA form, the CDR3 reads TGTGCCAGCACTCCTATACAGGGTCCTGAGCAGTTCTTC. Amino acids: CASTPIQGPEQFF.

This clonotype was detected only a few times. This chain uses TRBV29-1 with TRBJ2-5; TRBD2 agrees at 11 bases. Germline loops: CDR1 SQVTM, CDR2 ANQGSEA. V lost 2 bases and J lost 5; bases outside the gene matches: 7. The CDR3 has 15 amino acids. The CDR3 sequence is CSVETSGRTIETQYF. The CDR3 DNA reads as TGCAGCGTTGAAACTAGCGGGAGAACAATTGAGACCCAGTACTTC.

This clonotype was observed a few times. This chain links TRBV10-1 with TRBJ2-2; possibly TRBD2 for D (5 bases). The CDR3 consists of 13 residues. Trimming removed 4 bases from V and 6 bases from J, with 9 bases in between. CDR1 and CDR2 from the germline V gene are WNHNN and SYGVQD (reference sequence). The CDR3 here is CASSGGEAGELFF. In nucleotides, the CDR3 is TGCGCCAGCAGTGGGGGAGAGGCCGGGGAGCTGTTTTTT.

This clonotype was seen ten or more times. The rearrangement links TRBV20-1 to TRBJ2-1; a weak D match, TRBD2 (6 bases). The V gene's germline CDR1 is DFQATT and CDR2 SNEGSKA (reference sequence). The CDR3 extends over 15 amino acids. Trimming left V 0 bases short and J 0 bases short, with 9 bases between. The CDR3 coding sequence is TGCAGTGCTAGAGAGACTAGTGCCTCCTACAATGAGCAGTTCTTC. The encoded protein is CSARETSASYNEQFF.

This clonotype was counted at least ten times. This CDR3 is CASSEARTGSDTQYF. The CDR3 DNA follows: TGTGCCAGCAGTGAAGCGCGGACAGGGTCAGATACGCAGTATTTT. The chain joins TRBV6-1 to TRBJ2-3, with 8 bases aligning to TRBD1. The trim removed 0 bases at V and 4 bases at J, leaving 3 bases unmatched. Germline V gene sequence: CDR1 MNHNS, CDR2 SASEGT. This CDR3 has 15 residues.

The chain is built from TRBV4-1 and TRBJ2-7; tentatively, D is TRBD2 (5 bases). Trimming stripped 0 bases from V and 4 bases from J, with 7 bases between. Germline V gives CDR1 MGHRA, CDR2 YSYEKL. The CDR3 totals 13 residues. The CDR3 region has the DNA TGCGCCAGCAGCCAAGAACCGGGGTACGAGCAGTACTTC. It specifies CASSQEPGYEQYF.

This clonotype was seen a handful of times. The CDR3, as DNA: TGCGCCAGCAGCGAGGGGACGGCAAGCTACGAGCAGTACTTC. It specifies CASSEGTASYEQYF. The chain joins TRBV4-3 to TRBJ2-7; D tentatively fits TRBD1 or TRBD2 (5 bases each). The germline V gene has CDR1 LGHNA and CDR2 YSLEER. Trimming pared 5 bases from V and 3 bases from J, leaving 14 bases between. The CDR3 has 14 amino acids.

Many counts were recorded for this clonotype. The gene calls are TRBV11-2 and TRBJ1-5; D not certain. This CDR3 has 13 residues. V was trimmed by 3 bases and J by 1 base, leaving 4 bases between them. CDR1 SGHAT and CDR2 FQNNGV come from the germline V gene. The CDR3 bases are TGTGCCAGCAGCTTGCGGAGCAATCAGCCCCAGCATTTT. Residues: CASSLRSNQPQHF.

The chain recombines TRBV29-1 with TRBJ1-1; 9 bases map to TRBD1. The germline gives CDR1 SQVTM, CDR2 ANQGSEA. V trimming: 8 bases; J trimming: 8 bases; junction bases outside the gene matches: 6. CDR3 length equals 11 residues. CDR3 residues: CSSGQGGEAFF. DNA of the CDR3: TGCAGCTCGGGACAGGGCGGAGAAGCTTTCTTT.

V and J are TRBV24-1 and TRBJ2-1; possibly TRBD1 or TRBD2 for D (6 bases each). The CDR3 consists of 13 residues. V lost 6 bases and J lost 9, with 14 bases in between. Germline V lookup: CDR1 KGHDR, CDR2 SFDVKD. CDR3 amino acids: CATSRGAQGEQFF. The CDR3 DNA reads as TGTGCCACCAGTAGGGGGGCGCAAGGTGAGCAGTTCTTC.

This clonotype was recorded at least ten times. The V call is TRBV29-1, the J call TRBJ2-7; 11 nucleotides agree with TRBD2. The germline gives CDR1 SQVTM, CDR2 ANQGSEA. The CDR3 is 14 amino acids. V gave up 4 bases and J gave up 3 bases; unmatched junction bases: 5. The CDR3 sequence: CSVGGTSGSYEQYF. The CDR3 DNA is TGCAGCGTTGGGGGAACTAGCGGGAGCTACGAGCAGTACTTC.

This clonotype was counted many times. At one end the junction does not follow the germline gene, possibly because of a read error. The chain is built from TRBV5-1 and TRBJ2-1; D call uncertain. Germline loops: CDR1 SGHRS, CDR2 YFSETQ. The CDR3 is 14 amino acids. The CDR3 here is CASSLPETGNEQLF. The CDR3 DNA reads TGCGCCAGCAGCCTTCCCGAGACTGGGAATGAGCAGCTCTTC.

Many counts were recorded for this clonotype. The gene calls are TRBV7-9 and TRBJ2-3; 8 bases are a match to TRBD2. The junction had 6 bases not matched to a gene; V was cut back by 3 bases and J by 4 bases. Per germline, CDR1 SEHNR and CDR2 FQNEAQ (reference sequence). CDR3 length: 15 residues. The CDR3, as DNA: TGTGCCAGCAGCTTGGTAGCGGGAAAAGCAGATACGCAGTATTTT. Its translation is CASSLVAGKADTQYF.

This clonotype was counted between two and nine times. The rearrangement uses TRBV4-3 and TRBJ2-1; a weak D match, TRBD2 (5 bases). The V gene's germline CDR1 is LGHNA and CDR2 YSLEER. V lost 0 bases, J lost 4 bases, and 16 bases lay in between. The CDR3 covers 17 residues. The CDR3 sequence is CASSQDGSFSAYNEQFF. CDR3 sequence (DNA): TGCGCCAGCAGCCAAGATGGGAGCTTCAGCGCATACAATGAGCAGTTCTTC.

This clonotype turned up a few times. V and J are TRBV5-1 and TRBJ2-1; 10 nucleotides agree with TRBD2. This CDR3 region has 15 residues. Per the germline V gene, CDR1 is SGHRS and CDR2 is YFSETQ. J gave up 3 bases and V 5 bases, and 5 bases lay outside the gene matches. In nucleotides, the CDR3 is TGCGCCAGCAGACTGACTAGCGGGCGCTACAATGAGCAGTTCTTC. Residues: CASRLTSGRYNEQFF.

The CDR3 loop is CASSWEKGGYTEAFF. The CDR3 bases are TGTGCCAGCAGTTGGGAGAAGGGGGGGTACACTGAAGCTTTCTTT. The rearrangement links TRBV3-1 to TRBJ1-1, with a possible D match to TRBD1 (6 bases). Germline V gene lookup returns CDR1 LGHDT and CDR2 YNNKEL (reference sequence). Trimming removed 6 bases at V and 3 bases at J, with 17 bases between. This CDR3 region has 15 residues.

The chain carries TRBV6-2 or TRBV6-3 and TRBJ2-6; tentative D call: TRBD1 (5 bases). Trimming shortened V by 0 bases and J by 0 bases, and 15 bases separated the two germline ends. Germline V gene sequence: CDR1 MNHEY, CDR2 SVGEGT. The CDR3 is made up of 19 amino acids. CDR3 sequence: CASSYSMGRVTSGANVLTF. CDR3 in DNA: TGTGCCAGCAGTTACTCGATGGGCAGGGTAACCTCTGGGGCCAACGTCCTGACTTTC.